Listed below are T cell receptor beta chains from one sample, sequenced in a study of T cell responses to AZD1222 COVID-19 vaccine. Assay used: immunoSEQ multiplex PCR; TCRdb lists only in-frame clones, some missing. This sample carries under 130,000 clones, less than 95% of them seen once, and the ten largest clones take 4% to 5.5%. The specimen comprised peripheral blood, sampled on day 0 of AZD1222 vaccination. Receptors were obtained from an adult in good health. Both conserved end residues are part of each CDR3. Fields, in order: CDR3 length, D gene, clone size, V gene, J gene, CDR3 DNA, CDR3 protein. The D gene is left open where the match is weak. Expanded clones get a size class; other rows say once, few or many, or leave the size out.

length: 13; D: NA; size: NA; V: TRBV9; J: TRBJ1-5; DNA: TGTGCCAGCAGCGTAGGAGCAGATCAGCCCCAGCATTTT; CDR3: CASSVGADQPQHF
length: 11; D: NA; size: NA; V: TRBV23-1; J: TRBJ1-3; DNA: TGCAATGGCCGTTCTGGAAACACCATATATTTT; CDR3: CNGRSGNTIYF
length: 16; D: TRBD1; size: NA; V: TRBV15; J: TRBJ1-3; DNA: TGTGCCACCCAAGAGAACGACAGGGGGCCTGAAAACACCATATATTTT; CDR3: CATQENDRGPENTIYF
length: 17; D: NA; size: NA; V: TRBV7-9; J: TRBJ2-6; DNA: TGTGCCAGCAGCTTAGTAGAGGGCCCCGCTGGGGCCAACGTCCTGACTTTC; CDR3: CASSLVEGPAGANVLTF
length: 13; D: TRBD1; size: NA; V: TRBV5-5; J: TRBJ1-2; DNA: TGTGCCAGCAGCTCCGGGACAGCCTATGGCTACACCTTC; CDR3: CASSSGTAYGYTF
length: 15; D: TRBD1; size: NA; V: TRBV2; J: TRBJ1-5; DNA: TGTGCCAGCACCTTGGACAGGGGGCGCGATCAGCCCCAGCATTTT; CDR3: CASTLDRGRDQPQHF
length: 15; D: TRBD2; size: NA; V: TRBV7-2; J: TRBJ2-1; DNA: TGTGCCAGCAGCTATAGCGGGGGGTCCTACAATGAGCAGTTCTTC; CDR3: CASSYSGGSYNEQFF
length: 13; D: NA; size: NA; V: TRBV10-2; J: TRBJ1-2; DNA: TGCGCCAGCAGTGAATGGGTTCTCTATGGCTACACCTTC; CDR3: CASSEWVLYGYTF
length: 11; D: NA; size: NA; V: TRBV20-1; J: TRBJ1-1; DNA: TGCAGTGCTAGGGGCCGCACTGAAGCTTTCTTT; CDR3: CSARGRTEAFF
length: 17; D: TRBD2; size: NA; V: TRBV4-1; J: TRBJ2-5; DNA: TGCGCCAGCAGCCAAAGTCAGACTAGCGGGGACCAAGAGACCCAGTACTTC; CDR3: CASSQSQTSGDQETQYF
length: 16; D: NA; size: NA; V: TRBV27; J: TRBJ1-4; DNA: TGTGCCAGCAGTTTAAGGGGACACACCATCGGGGAAAAACTGTTTTTT; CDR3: CASSLRGHTIGEKLFF
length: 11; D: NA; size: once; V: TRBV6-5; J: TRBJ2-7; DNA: TGTGCCAGCGGAAAGTCCTACGAGCAGTACTTC; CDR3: CASGKSYEQYF
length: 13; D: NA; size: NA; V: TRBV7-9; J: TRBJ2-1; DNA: TGTGCCAGCAGCGAGTGGGGGATCGATGAGCAGTTCTTC; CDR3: CASSEWGIDEQFF
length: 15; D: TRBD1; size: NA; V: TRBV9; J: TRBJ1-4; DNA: TGTGCCAGCAGCGTATGGGACAGCCCTCTCGAAAAACTGTTTTTT; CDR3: CASSVWDSPLEKLFF
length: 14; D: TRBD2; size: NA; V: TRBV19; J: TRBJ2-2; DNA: TGTGCCAGTAGTAGCGGGGGGAACACCGGGGAGCTGTTTTTT; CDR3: CASSSGGNTGELFF
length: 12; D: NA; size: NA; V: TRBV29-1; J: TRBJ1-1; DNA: TGCAGCGTTGAACAGGCAAACAGTAAAGCTTTCTTT; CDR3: CSVEQANSKAFF
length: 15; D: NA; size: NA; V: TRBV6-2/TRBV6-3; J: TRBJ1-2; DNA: TGTGCCAGCAGTTATCGGCTCGGCCCGGGTAGTGGCTACACCTTC; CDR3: CASSYRLGPGSGYTF
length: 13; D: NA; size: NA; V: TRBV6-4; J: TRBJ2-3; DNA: TGTGCCAGCAGTGAGACACGATCAGATACGCAGTATTTT; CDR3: CASSETRSDTQYF
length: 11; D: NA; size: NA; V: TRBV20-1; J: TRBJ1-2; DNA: TGCAGTGCTAGAGGGAGCGGTGGCTACACCTTC; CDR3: CSARGSGGYTF
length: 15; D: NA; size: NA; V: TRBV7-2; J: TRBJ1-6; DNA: TGTGCCAGCAGCTTAATATCACAGGAGAATTCACCCCTCCACTTT; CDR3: CASSLISQENSPLHF
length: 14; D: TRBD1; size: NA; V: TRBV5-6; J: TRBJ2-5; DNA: TGTGCCAGCAGCCTGACAGGGGACAAAGAGACCCAGTACTTC; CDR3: CASSLTGDKETQYF
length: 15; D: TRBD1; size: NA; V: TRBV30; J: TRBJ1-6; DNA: TGTGCCTGGAGCCCTAAGGGACAGGGGTATTCACCCCTCCACTTT; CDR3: CAWSPKGQGYSPLHF
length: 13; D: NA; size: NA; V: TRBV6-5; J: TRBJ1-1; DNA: TGTGCCAGCAGCCGAGGTCAGGCAGGGTTTGCTTTCTTT; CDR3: CASSRGQAGFAFF
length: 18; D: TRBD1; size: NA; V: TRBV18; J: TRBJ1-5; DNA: TGTGCCAGCTCACCGAACTCTCCGGGACAGGGTTTGCCTCAGCCCCAGCATTTT; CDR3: CASSPNSPGQGLPQPQHF
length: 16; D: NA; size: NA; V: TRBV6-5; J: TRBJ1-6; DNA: TGTGCCAGCAGTTACTCGAGGGCTGCCCTCGATTCACCCCTCCACTTT; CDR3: CASSYSRAALDSPLHF
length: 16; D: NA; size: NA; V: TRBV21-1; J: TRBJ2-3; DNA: TGTGCCAGCAGCCCATCGGGACAGGGGACGACAGATACGCAGTATTTT; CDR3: CASSPSGQGTTDTQYF
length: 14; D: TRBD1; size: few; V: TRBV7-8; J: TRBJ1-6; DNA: TGTGCCAGCAGCTTCCAGGGGGCTGATTCACCCCTCCACTTT; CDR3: CASSFQGADSPLHF
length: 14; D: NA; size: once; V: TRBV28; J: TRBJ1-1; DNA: TGTGCCAGCAGCCTTGACAGTACGAACACTGAAGCTTTCTTT; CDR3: CASSLDSTNTEAFF
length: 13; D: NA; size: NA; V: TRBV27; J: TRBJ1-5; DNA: TGTGCCAGCAGTTTCGGAAGGAATCAGCCCCAGCATTTT; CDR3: CASSFGRNQPQHF
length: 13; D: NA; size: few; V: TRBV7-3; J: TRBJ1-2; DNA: TGTGCCAGCGGGTATCCGGGACTAGATGGCTACACCTTC; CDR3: CASGYPGLDGYTF
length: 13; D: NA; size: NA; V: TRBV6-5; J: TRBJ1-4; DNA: TGTGCCAGCAGTTACGGAACCCATGAAAAACTGTTTTTT; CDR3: CASSYGTHEKLFF
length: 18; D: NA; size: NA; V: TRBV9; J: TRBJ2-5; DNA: TGTGCCAGCAGCGTAGGGGGGTTAGGGGCCCTGTACCAAGAGACCCAGTACTTC; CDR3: CASSVGGLGALYQETQYF
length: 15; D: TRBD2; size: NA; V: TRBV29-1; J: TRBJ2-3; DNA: TGCAGCGTTGAGGGAATAGCGGGGGGCCCAGATACGCAGTATTTT; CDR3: CSVEGIAGGPDTQYF
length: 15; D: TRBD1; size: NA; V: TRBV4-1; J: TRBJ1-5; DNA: TGCGCCAGCAGCCAGGGACAGGGGGCCGATCAGCCCCAGCATTTT; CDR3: CASSQGQGADQPQHF
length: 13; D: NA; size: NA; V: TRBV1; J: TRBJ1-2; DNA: TGCACCAGCAGTCGCGCAGGGTCAGATGGCTACACCTTC; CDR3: CTSSRAGSDGYTF
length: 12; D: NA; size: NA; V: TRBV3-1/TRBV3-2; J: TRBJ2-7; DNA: TGTGCCAGCAGCCACTCCAACTACGAGCAGTACTTC; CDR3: CASSHSNYEQYF
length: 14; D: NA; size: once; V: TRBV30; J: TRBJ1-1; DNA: TGTGCCTGGAGTCCGGGACAACCGAACACTGAAGCTTTCTTT; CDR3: CAWSPGQPNTEAFF
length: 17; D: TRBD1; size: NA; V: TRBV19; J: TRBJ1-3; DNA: TGTGCCAGTAGTCTACCTCGGACAGGCCTCTCTGGAAACACCATATATTTT; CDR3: CASSLPRTGLSGNTIYF
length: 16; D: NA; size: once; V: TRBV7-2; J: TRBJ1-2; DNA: TGTGCCAGCAGCTTACCCCCTCGGACGGCAAACTATGGCTACACCTTC; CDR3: CASSLPPRTANYGYTF
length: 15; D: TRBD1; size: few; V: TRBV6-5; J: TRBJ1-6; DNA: TGTGCCAGCAGTCGGGACAGGGACCGGGATTCACCCCTCCACTTT; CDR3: CASSRDRDRDSPLHF
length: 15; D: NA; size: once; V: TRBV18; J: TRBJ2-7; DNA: TGTGCCAGCTCACCCCGGGCAGGGAGATCCTACGAGCAGTACTTC; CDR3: CASSPRAGRSYEQYF
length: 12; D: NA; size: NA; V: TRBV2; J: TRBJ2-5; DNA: TGTGCCAGCAGTGTAGTTACGGAGACCCAGTACTTC; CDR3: CASSVVTETQYF
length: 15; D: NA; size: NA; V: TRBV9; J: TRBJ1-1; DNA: TGTGCCAGCAGCGTAGGTGGGGGACCGAACACTGAAGCTTTCTTT; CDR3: CASSVGGGPNTEAFF
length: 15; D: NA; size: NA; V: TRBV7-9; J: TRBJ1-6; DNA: TGTGCCAGCAGCTTAGCACAGGGCGGCAATTCACCCCTCCACTTT; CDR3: CASSLAQGGNSPLHF
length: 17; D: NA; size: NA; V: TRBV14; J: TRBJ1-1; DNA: TGTGCCAGCAGCCAGAATTTTGGTTTCCCCTCGGGCACTGAAGCTTTCTTT; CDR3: CASSQNFGFPSGTEAFF
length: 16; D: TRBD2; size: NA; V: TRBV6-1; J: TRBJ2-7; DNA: TGTGCCAGCAGTGACACTAGCGGGGGGGGAAACTACGAGCAGTACTTC; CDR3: CASSDTSGGGNYEQYF
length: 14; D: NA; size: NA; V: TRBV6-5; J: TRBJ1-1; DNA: TGTGCCAGCAGTTACTGGGGGGGCGGCACTGAAGCTTTCTTT; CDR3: CASSYWGGGTEAFF
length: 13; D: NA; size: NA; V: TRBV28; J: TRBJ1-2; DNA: TGTGCCAGCAGGAACACAGGTTTAAGTGGCTACACCTTC; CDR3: CASRNTGLSGYTF
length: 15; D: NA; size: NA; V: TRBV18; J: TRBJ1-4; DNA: TGTGCCAGCTCACCACCGGGACCGGCTAATGAAAAACTGTTTTTT; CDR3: CASSPPGPANEKLFF
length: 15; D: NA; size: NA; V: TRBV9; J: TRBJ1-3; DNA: TGTGCCAGCAGCGTAGGTCTCGTGCCCGGGGACACCATATATTTT; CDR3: CASSVGLVPGDTIYF
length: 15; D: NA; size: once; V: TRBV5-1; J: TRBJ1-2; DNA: TGCGCCAGCAGCTTGGGCGGGGTAACGTTCGGCGGCTACACCTTC; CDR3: CASSLGGVTFGGYTF
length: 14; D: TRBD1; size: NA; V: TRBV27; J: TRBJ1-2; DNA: TGTGCCAGCACCCCGTCCCCGCAGGGGGTCGGCTACACCTTC; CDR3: CASTPSPQGVGYTF
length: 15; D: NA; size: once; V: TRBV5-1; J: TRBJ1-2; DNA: TGCGCCAGCAGCTTGTCGCCCAGGACTAACTATGGCTACACCTTC; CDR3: CASSLSPRTNYGYTF
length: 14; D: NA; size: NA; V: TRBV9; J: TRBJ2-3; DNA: TGTGCCAGCACCCCCGGGGTGGTCCTGGATACGCAGTATTTT; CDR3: CASTPGVVLDTQYF
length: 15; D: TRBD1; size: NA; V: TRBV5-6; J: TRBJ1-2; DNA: TGTGCCAGCAACGTGGGACAGGGATTAAACTATGGCTACACCTTC; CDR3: CASNVGQGLNYGYTF
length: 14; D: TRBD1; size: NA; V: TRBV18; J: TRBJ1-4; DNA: TGTGCCAGCTCACTACGGGACAGTAATGAAAAACTGTTTTTT; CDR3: CASSLRDSNEKLFF
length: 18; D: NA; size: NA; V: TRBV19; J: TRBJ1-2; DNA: TGTGCCAGTAGTACTTACGACCTTACAGGGCCCAATAACTATGGCTACACCTTC; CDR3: CASSTYDLTGPNNYGYTF
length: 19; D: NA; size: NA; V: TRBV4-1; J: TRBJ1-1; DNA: TGCGCCAGCAGCCAAGATCGTTTCGGGGCTACGGAAGTTAACACTGAAGCTTTCTTT; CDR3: CASSQDRFGATEVNTEAFF
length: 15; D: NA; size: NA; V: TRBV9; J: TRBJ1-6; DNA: TGTGCCAGCAGCTTCGGAGACTCCGGGGGGTCACCCCTCCACTTT; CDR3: CASSFGDSGGSPLHF